A single sample gave rise to the 9 T cell receptor beta chains below, sequenced in a study of cytomegalovirus exposure and HLA in healthy donors. PCR employed 60 Vbeta and 13 Jbeta primers. Only in-frame clones appear in the TCRdb table, and some are missing; sequencing was by immunoSEQ multiplex PCR. Here the sample spans some 99,000 clones, about two thirds being singletons. Input material: PBMCs. Source of these receptors: a woman aged 65 to 85 in good health and CMV-seropositive.

The chain links TRBV30 to TRBJ1-5, with 9 bases that match TRBD1. This CDR3 is built from 16 residues. V dropped 1 base and J dropped 4; count of bases not matched to a gene: 8. Germline loops: CDR1 GTSNPN, CDR2 SVGIG (reference sequence). CDR3 loop: CAWSGSQGAMNQPQHF. The DNA for the CDR3 is TGTGCCTGGAGTGGCTCACAGGGGGCCATGAATCAGCCCCAGCATTTT.

Note on this clone: Other nucleotide sequences in the sample specify the same CDR3. The rearrangement links TRBV2 to TRBJ1-1; possibly TRBD1 for D (6 bases). V lost 6 bases and J 1 base, leaving 9 bases between the germline ends. The CDR3 is made up of 13 amino acids. Germline CDR1 is SNHLY and CDR2 is FYNNEI. The CDR3 loop is CASSLDRNTEAFF. As DNA, the CDR3 is TGTGCCAGCAGCCTGGACAGGAACACTGAAGCTTTCTTT.

This chain uses TRBV5-1 with TRBJ2-3; 10 bases agree with TRBD1. V shed 4 bases and J 4 bases; nucleotides not matched to a gene: 6. CDR1 and CDR2 (germline): SGHRS, YFSETQ. This CDR3 contains 15 residues. The CDR3 here is CASSLGQGSADTQYF. As DNA, the CDR3 is TGCGCCAGCAGCCTGGGACAGGGGTCGGCAGATACGCAGTATTTT. Full variable domain (rest looked up from reference TRBV5-1 and TRBJ2-3): KAGVTQTPRYLIKTRGQQVTLSCSPISGHRSVSWYQQTPGQGLQFLFEYFSETQRNKGNFPGRFSGRQFSNSRSEMNVSTLELGDSALYLCASSLGQGSADTQYFGPGTRLTVL.

The chain combines TRBV7-8 with TRBJ2-3; D possibly corresponds to TRBD2 (6 bases). The CDR3 extends over 17 amino acids. V was clipped by 1 base and J by 1 base, with 15 bases between them. Germline V gene data show CDR1 as SGHVS and CDR2 as FQNEAQ. CDR3 protein: CASSLGIGGGGTDTQYF. The DNA of the CDR3 is TGTGCCAGCAGCTTAGGAATAGGAGGCGGGGGCACAGATACGCAGTATTTT.

In this sample, this clone turned up a few times. The chain has TRBV6-5 and TRBJ2-3, with 8 bases lining up with TRBD1. Losses at the gene ends were 4 bases for V and 1 base for J; bases not matched to a gene: 4. This CDR3 comprises 15 residues. The germline CDR1 and CDR2 sequences are MNHEY and SVGAGI. CDR3 coding DNA: TGTGCCAGCAGTTCTCAGGGGGCAGGCACAGATACGCAGTATTTT. As protein: CASSSQGAGTDTQYF.

This chain links TRBV6-5 with TRBJ2-7; D perhaps matches TRBD2 (5 bases). Trimming took 0 bases from V and 2 from J, leaving 8 bases between them. The CDR3 runs to 14 residues. Germline V gene lookup returns CDR1 MNHEY and CDR2 SVGAGI. The CDR3, as DNA: TGTGCCAGCAGTTACTCCCCGGGGACCTACGAGCAGTACTTC. It encodes CASSYSPGTYEQYF.

The chain links TRBV6-1 to TRBJ2-7; TRBD2 is a possible D gene (5 bases). The CDR3 loop spans 13 amino acids. With 0 bases removed from V and 3 bases from J, the gap between germline ends came to 6 bases. Germline assignment: CDR1 MNHNS and CDR2 SASEGT. The CDR3 protein is CASSEAEVYEQYF. The CDR3, as DNA: TGTGCCAGCAGTGAAGCGGAGGTCTACGAGCAGTACTTC.

This chain joins TRBV19 and TRBJ1-1, with D uncertain. CDR3 size: 12 residues. Germline CDR1 reads LNHDA; CDR2 reads SQIVND (reference sequence). Trimming removed 5 bases at V and 5 bases at J, with 9 bases between. CDR3 sequence: CASSLGNTEAFF. For the CDR3, the DNA is TGTGCCAGTAGTTTAGGTAATACTGAAGCTTTCTTT.

The chain couples TRBV19 to TRBJ1-5; D is possibly TRBD1 (5 bases). Looked up from germline, CDR1 is LNHDA and CDR2 is SQIVND (reference sequence). The CDR3 is 16 amino acids. Trimming left V 1 base short and J 0 bases short, with 10 bases between. The CDR3 nucleotides read TGTGCCAGTAGTATAGGGGGCGGATATAGCAATCAGCCCCAGCATTTT. Translation: CASSIGGGYSNQPQHF.